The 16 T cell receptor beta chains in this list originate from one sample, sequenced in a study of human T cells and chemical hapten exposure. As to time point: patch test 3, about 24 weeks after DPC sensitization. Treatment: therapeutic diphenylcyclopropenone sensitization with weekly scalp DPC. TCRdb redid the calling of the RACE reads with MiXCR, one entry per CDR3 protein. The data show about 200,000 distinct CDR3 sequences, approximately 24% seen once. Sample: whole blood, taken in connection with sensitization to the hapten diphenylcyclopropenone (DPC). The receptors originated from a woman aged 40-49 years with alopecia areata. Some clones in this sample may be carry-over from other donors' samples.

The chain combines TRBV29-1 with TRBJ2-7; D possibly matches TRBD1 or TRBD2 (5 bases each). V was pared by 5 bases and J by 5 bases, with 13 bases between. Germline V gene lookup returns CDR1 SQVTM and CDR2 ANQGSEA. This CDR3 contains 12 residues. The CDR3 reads CSVSAGRNEQYF. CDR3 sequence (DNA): TGCAGCGTTTCGGCAGGGAGAAACGAGCAGTACTTC.

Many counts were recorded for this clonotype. CDR3 sequence (DNA): TGTGCCAGCAGCTTGCAGGGCACTCGTAATGAGCAGTTCTTC. Translation gives CASSLQGTRNEQFF. This chain joins TRBV5-5 and TRBJ2-1, with a possible D match to TRBD1 (5 bases). The V end was cut by 1 base, the J end by 7 bases, with 12 bases between. CDR3 size: 14 residues. Germline CDR1 and CDR2: SGHKS and YYEKEE (reference sequence).

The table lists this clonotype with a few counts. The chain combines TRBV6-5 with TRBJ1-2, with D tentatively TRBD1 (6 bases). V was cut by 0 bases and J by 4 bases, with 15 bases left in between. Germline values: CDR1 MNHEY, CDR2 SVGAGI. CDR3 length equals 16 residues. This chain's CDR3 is CASSYSMSGGFYGYTF. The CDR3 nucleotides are TGTGCCAGCAGTTACTCGATGTCCGGGGGCTTCTATGGCTACACCTTC.

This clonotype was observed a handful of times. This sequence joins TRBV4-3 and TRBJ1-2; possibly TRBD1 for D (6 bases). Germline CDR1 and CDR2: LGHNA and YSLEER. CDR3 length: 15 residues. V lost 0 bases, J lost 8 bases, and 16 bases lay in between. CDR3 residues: CASSQDRRTAGGYTF. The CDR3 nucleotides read TGCGCCAGCAGCCAAGATCGTCGGACAGCCGGAGGCTACACCTTC.

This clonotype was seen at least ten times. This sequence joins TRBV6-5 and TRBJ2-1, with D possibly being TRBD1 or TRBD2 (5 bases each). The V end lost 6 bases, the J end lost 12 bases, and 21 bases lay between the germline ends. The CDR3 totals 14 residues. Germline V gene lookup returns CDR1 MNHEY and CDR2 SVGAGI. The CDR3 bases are TGTGCCAGCAGCAGAGGGGACCGTCTGGGGCGGCAGTTCTTC. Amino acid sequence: CASSRGDRLGRQFF.

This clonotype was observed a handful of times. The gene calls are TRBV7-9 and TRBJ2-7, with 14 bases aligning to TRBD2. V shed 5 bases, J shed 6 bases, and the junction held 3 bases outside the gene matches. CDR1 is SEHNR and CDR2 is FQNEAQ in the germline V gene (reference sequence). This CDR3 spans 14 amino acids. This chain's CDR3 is CASSETSGRGEQYF. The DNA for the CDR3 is TGTGCCAGCAGCGAGACTAGCGGGAGGGGCGAGCAGTACTTC.

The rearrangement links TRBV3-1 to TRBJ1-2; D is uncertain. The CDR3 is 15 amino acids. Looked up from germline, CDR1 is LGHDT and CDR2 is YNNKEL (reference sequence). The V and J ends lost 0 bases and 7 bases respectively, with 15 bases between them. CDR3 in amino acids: CASSQEGEAGGGYTF. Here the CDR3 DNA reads TGTGCCAGCAGCCAAGAGGGCGAGGCAGGCGGTGGCTACACCTTC.

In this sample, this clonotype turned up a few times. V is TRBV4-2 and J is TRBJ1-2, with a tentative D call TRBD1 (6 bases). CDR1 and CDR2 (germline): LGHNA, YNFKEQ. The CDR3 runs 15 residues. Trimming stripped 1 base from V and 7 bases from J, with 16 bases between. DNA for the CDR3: TGTGCCAGCAGCCAAGCCGGGTTCCACAGGGTTGGCTACACCTTC. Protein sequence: CASSQAGFHRVGYTF.

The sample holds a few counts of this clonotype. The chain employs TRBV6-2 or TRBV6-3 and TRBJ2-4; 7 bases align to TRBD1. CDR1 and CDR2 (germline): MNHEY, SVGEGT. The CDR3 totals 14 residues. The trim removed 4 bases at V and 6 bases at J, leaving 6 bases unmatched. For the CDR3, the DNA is TGTGCCAGCAGTTGGGACAGCGCTAGAAACATTCAGTACTTC. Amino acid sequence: CASSWDSARNIQYF.

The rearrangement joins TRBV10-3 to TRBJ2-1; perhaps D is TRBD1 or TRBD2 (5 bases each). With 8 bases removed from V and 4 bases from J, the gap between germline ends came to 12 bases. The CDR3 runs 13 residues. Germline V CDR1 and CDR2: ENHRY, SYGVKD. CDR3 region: CAIGTYTYNEQFF. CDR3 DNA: TGTGCCATCGGGACCTACACTTACAATGAGCAGTTCTTC.

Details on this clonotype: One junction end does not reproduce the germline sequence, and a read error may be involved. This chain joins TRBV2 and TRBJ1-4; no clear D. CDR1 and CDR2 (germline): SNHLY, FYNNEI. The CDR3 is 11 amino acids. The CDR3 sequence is CASRTTGRKVF. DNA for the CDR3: TGTGCCAGCAGGACTACCGGGAGAAAAGTTTTT.

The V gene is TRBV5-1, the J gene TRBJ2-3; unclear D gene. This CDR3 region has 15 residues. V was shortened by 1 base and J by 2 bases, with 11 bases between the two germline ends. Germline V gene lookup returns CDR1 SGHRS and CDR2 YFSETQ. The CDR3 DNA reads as TGCGCCAGCAGCTTGAGTACGGTCCTCACAGATACGCAGTATTTT. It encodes CASSLSTVLTDTQYF.

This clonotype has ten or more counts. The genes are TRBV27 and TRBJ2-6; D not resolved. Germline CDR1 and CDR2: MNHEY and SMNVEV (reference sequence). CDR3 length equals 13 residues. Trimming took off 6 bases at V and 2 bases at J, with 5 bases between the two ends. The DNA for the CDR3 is TGTGCCAGCAGCCTAGCTGGGGCCAACGTCCTGACTTTC. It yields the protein CASSLAGANVLTF.

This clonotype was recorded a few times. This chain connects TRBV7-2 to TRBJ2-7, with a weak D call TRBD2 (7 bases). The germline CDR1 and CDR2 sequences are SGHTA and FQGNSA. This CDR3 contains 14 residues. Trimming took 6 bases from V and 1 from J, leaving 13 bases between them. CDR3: CASRFKGGSYEQYF. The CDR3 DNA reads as TGTGCCAGCAGATTCAAGGGGGGGTCCTACGAGCAGTACTTC.

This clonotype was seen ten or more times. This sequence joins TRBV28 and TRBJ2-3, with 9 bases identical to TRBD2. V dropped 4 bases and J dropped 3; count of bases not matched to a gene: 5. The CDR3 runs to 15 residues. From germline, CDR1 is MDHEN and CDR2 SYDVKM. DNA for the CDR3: TGTGCCAGCAGTTCTCCTCTAGCGGGAACAGATACGCAGTATTTT. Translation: CASSSPLAGTDTQYF.

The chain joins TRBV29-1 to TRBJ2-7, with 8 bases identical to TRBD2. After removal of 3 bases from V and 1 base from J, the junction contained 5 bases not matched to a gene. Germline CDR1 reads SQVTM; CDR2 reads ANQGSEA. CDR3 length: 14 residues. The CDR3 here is CSVDGSGESYEQYF. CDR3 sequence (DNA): TGCAGCGTTGATGGTAGCGGGGAATCCTACGAGCAGTACTTC.